The T cell receptor (beta chain) described here comes from a study of PD-1 blockade in classical Hodgkin lymphoma. This CDR3 has 14 residues. V was pared by 7 bases and J by 4 bases, with 16 bases between. Germline loops: CDR1 MNHEY, CDR2 SVGAGI. Time point given: cycle 4 day 1 (C4D1), after 6 weeks of nivolumab. In every patient, relapse followed autologous stem cell transplantation, while exposure to brentuximab vedotin differed. Complete response, partial response or progressive disease was recorded as best response. The data were produced by immunoSEQ multiplex PCR, yet TCRdb's version contains in-frame clones alone and is incomplete. The data hold roughly 9,300 clones, with around nine tenths observed a single time. Regarding the study as a whole: Patients who began taking nivolumab under 1 year after ASCT were left out. According to reports, newly diagnosed patients had lower baseline TCR diversity than healthy donors, and relapsed/refractory patients had lower baseline TCR diversity still. The diversity seen at baseline in complete responders resembled that of newly diagnosed patients.

Worth noting for this clone: What it binds is unknown.

The sequenced sample was peripheral blood mononuclear cells (PBMCs), obtained before the fourth cycle of nivolumab. This sequence joins TRBV6-5 and TRBJ2-5; D not resolved. This sequence originates from a human donor with classical Hodgkin lymphoma. The CDR3: CASNPGRRGETQYF. As DNA, the CDR3 is TGTGCCAGCAACCCCGGAAGACGAGGAGAGACCCAGTACTTC.